The entry below describes one T cell receptor (beta chain). Its antigen is currently not known. Per-base quality was not reported, and no clone a single base away is much larger than it. Collaborating institutions collected whole blood in K2EDTA tubes following their own protocols. Collaborator samples were shipped for TCRbeta analysis as frozen whole blood, isolated PBMCs, or DNA extracted from either sample type. CDR1 SGHRS and CDR2 YFSETQ were looked up in the germline V gene. For this chain, trimming is 4 bases at the V end and 7 bases at the J end, and the number of junction bases without a gene match is 9. Measured from the cysteine to the phenylalanine, the CDR3 is 16 residues long. Only the CDR3 DNA is retained, 48 bases long and in frame from the first base. TCRbeta CDR3 regions were amplified from genomic DNA by means of the immunoSEQ Assay, a bias-controlled multiplex PCR. The study's own analysis went as follows. Within the assay, amplification of reference gene primers was used to estimate how many nucleated cells each sample contained. To quantify the absolute abundance of each unique TCRbeta CDR3 rearrangement, sequence reads were collapsed and filtered. For each sample, productive Simpson clonality was calculated as the square root of Simpson's diversity index across productive rearrangements. TCRdb took this table from immuneACCESS and kept in-frame rearrangements with V and J called. Such tables lack part of the clones; where checked against another copy, unresolved V genes explain under half of the gap, and the rest is unexplained. V and J calls plus clone size are reproduced from that table; the DNA served to infer D and trimming. The sample table shows a few hundred thousand clones, and 85% are seen once. The top ten hold under 4% of the sample.

The data belong to a study of blood T cell repertoires in COVID-19 (dated by TCRdb to about 2020). Looking at the study overall: Samples covering the acute and convalescent phases of COVID-19 were provided by collaborators in the United States, Italy and Spain. The material from the prospective study consisted of cDNA or gDNA derived from T cells, B-cell-depleted T cells, or PBMCs. Deeply sampled blood TCRbeta repertoires from subjects exposed to, actively infected with, or recovered from COVID-19 were included in the dataset. The repertoires were released in a freely available public database intended as a resource for research on the immune response to SARS-CoV-2. The samples were drawn from the first 160 participants of the ongoing ImmuneRACE study and from roughly 1,300 subjects provided by 6 global collaborators. The sample metadata nearly always contained a de-identified subject ID, COVID-19 status, age in years and sex. Where available, HLA class I and class II types were obtained from metadata supplied by the sample provider rather than from assay-based typing.

Broader findings and caveats from the paper: Clinical and demographic metadata were provided uncurated, with the amount varying by source and participant.

The rearranged chain carries TRBV5-1 and TRBJ2-1; 12 nucleotides in the junction match TRBD2. The sample was peripheral blood. This clonotype was obtained from a woman in her late teens or twenties with acute or convalescent COVID-19. The CDR3 region: CASSVIPGLAGNEQFF. The DNA sequence follows: TGCGCCAGCAGCGTAATACCGGGACTAGCGGGTAATGAGCAGTTCTTC.